The T cell receptor (beta chain) under discussion was sequenced for a study of cytomegalovirus exposure and HLA in healthy donors. PCR amplification relied on 60 Vbeta primers (plus 13 Jbeta primers). Here immunoSEQ multiplex PCR was the method, and the copy in TCRdb shows in-frame clones only, minus some. The sample includes more than 15,000 clones, about 77% of them seen just once. Study-wide findings and caveats: The later analysis indicated that the majority of CMV-associated TCR beta chains appeared HLA-restricted. Investigators reported 164 TCR beta chains as tied to cytomegalovirus.

A note on this clone: Its antigen remains unknown.

Germline lookup yields CDR1 LNHNV and CDR2 YYDKDF (reference sequence). This CDR3 has 14 amino acids. Trimming removed 6 bases from V and 2 bases from J, with 14 bases in between. The receptor was isolated from a man aged 18 to 35 in good health and CMV-seronegative. Sequences were obtained from PBMCs. The chain links TRBV15 to TRBJ2-7; TRBD1 might be the D (6 bases). The CDR3 region has the DNA TGTGCCACCAGGGACAGTATCTTTCCCTACGAGCAGTACTTC. It encodes CATRDSIFPYEQYF.